Listed here is a single TCR beta chain. This sample is part of a study of blood T cell repertoires in COVID-19. Sequencing used immunoSEQ multiplex PCR; TCRdb keeps in-frame clones, though not all of them. The table records approximately 340,000 clones, approximately 93% of them present only once. Germline CDR1 is LNHDA and CDR2 is SQIVND (reference sequence). CDR3 size: 15 residues. With 6 bases clipped from V and 2 bases from J, the junction kept 6 bases outside the gene matches. Input material: PBMCs or T cells enriched from blood (not recorded which). This receptor was obtained from a woman aged 40 to 50 who had been exposed to COVID-19. The V and J genes are TRBV19 and TRBJ2-5; 10 bases are shared with TRBD1. The CDR3 DNA reads as TGTGCCAGTAGGGGGGCGGGACAGGGGCAAGAGACCCAGTACTTC. Translating it yields CASRGAGQGQETQYF. Supplemented by reference TRBV19 and TRBJ2-5, the full variable domain reads DGGITQSPKYLFRKEGQNVTLSCEQNLNHDAMYWYRQDPGQGLRLIYYSQIVNDFQKGDIAEGYSVSREKKESFPLTVTSAQKNPTAFYLCASRGAGQGQETQYFGPGTRLLVL.